This T cell receptor (beta chain) originates from a study of T-cell reconstitution after alpha-beta-depleted transplantation in children. Per germline, CDR1 DFQATT and CDR2 SNEGSKA (reference sequence). The V segment lost 7 bases and the J segment 4 bases; nucleotides outside the gene matches: 8. The CDR3 spans 13 residues. This clonotype was seen at least ten times. Unique molecular identifiers featured in how the TCRbeta library was prepared. MiXCR was run by TCRdb on the PCR reads, yielding one entry per CDR3 protein. The sample contains hundreds of thousands of distinct CDR3 sequences, about 14% of which appear only once.

The V and J genes are TRBV20-1 and TRBJ2-5; TRBD2 matches 8 bases. The sequence was collected from a human donor who donated a stem cell graft to a child with Fanconi anemia. The material sequenced was PBMCs, taken from the stem cell graft. CDR3 loop: CSVRGGAGETQYF. As DNA, the CDR3 is TGCAGTGTTCGGGGGGGAGCAGGAGAGACCCAGTACTTC.